The 7 T cell receptor beta chains in this list originate from one sample, sequenced in a study of blood T cell repertoires in COVID-19. Assay used: immunoSEQ multiplex PCR; TCRdb lists only in-frame clones, some missing. Of some 15,000 clones detected, 80% to 90% appear once; the ten largest clones hold 29%. What was sequenced was peripheral blood. The origin of the receptors is a human donor in a cohort sampled during active COVID-19.

This clone occurred a few times. The rearrangement links TRBV10-1 to TRBJ2-7; a possible D gene is TRBD2 (6 bases). Germline V CDR1 and CDR2: WNHNN, SYGVQD (reference sequence). The germline V and J ends were trimmed by 8 bases and 4 bases, with 15 bases remaining between them. The CDR3 is 13 amino acids. The CDR3 nucleotides are TGCGCCAGCTCCGGGACTGATCGGTACGAGCAGTACTTC. Its translation: CASSGTDRYEQYF.

The chain is built from TRBV19 and TRBJ1-1; 8 nucleotides align to TRBD1. The CDR3 is 16 amino acids. V shed 3 bases and J 4 bases; nucleotides not matched to a gene: 10. Germline-derived CDR1 and CDR2 are LNHDA and SQIVND (reference sequence). Written as DNA, the CDR3 is TGTGCCAGTAGTATGAGATCACAGGGGGGGGGCACTGAAGCTTTCTTT. Protein: CASSMRSQGGGTEAFF.

J is TRBJ2-7 and V is TRBV7-8; tentatively, D is TRBD2 (7 bases). The germline V gene has CDR1 SGHVS and CDR2 FQNEAQ. The CDR3 runs 15 residues. The germline V and J ends were trimmed by 0 bases and 4 bases, with 13 bases remaining between them. The DNA for the CDR3 is TGTGCCAGCAGCTTAGCAGGGGGGGGGCTATACGAGCAGTACTTC. It codes for CASSLAGGGLYEQYF.

The gene calls are TRBV18 and TRBJ1-5, with D tentatively TRBD1 (5 bases). Germline-derived CDR1 and CDR2 are KGHSH and LQKENI. CDR3 length: 13 residues. The V and J ends lost 0 bases and 7 bases respectively, with 7 bases between them. CDR3 sequence reads: CASSPPAGQPQHF. The CDR3 DNA sequence: TGTGCCAGCTCACCACCAGCAGGGCAGCCCCAGCATTTT. The entire variable domain, with the rest obtained from reference TRBV18 and TRBJ1-5, is as follows: NAGVMQNPRHLVRRRGQEARLRCSPMKGHSHVYWYRQLPEEGLKFMVYLQKENIIDESGMPKERFSAEFPKEGPSILRIQQVVRGDSAAYFCASSPPAGQPQHFGDGTRLSIL.

The gene calls are TRBV7-8 and TRBJ2-6; no clear D. Germline CDR1 is SGHVS and CDR2 is FQNEAQ. This CDR3 is built from 16 residues. The V gene lost 1 base and the J gene lost 0 bases, with 7 bases spanning the gap. CDR3 in amino acids: CASSLDQFSGANVLTF. CDR3 sequence (DNA): TGTGCCAGCAGCTTAGACCAGTTCTCTGGGGCCAACGTCCTGACTTTC. Complete variable domain (other parts from reference TRBV7-8 and TRBJ2-6): GAGVSQSPRYKVAKRGQDVALRCDPISGHVSLFWYQQALGQGPEFLTYFQNEAQLDKSGLPSDRFFAERPEGSVSTLKIQRTQQEDSAVYLCASSLDQFSGANVLTFGAGSRLTVL.

The chain recombines TRBV14 with TRBJ2-1; D call uncertain. Germline assignment: CDR1 SGHDN and CDR2 FVKESK. Between the trimmed V and J ends, which lost 0 bases and 3 bases, there was a span of 15 bases. The CDR3 is 17 residues long. The DNA for the CDR3 is TGTGCCAGCAGCCAAGAGGGCAGCCTGATTGTCTACAATGAGCAGTTCTTC. Its translation: CASSQEGSLIVYNEQFF. Complete variable domain (other parts from reference TRBV14 and TRBJ2-1): EAGVTQFPSHSVIEKGQTVTLRCDPISGHDNLYWYRRVMGKEIKFLLHFVKESKQDESGMPNNRFLAERTGGTYSTLKVQPAELEDSGVYFCASSQEGSLIVYNEQFFGPGTRLTVL.

The CDR3 nucleotides are TGTGCCAGCAGCCTCGACGGGACCTACAATGAGCAGTTCTTC. Translating it yields CASSLDGTYNEQFF. The V and J genes are TRBV2 and TRBJ2-1, with TRBD2 as a possible D gene (5 bases). The CDR3 spans 14 residues. Germline values: CDR1 SNHLY, CDR2 FYNNEI. Deletions cut 6 bases from V and 2 bases from J, with 11 bases between. Drawing the rest from reference TRBV2 and TRBJ2-1, the complete variable domain is EPEVTQTPSHQVTQMGQEVILRCVPISNHLYFYWYRQILGQKVEFLVSFYNNEISEKSEIFDDQFSVERPDGSNFTLKIRSTKLEDSAMYFCASSLDGTYNEQFFGPGTRLTVL.